The 28 T cell receptor beta chains below all came from one sample that was sequenced in a study of blood T cell repertoires in COVID-19. The data were produced by immunoSEQ multiplex PCR, yet TCRdb's version contains in-frame clones alone and is incomplete. Counted here are tens of thousands of clones, around 79% occurring once; the ten biggest clones make up about 33%. The sequenced sample consisted of peripheral blood. The origin of the receptors is a human donor in a cohort sampled during active COVID-19.

The chain recombines TRBV28 with TRBJ2-2, with D uncertain. The germline V gene encodes CDR1 MDHEN and CDR2 SYDVKM. Trimming removed 6 bases at V and 7 bases at J, with 12 bases between. This CDR3 comprises 13 residues. CDR3 bases: TGTGCCAGCAGCCCCCTGCACGGCGGGGAGCTGTTTTTT. Translation: CASSPLHGGELFF.

The chain joins TRBV5-1 to TRBJ1-2; 10 bases are shared with TRBD1. J gave up 8 bases and V 6 bases, and 7 bases lay outside the gene matches. CDR3 size: 13 residues. The germline CDR1 and CDR2 sequences are SGHRS and YFSETQ. The CDR3 protein is CASTRDRGQGYTF. The DNA of the CDR3 is TGCGCCAGCACGCGGGACAGGGGACAAGGCTACACCTTC.

This clone occurred once. The V gene is TRBV29-1, the J gene TRBJ2-4; 10 nucleotides match TRBD1. The CDR3 runs 11 residues. Germline CDR1 SQVTM, CDR2 ANQGSEA. J was trimmed by 12 bases and V by 7 bases; bases with no gene match: 6. The CDR3 protein is CSARWDRGQYF. Written as DNA, the CDR3 is TGCAGCGCCCGATGGGACAGGGGTCAGTACTTC.

V is TRBV28 and J is TRBJ1-5, with 9 bases lining up with TRBD1. This CDR3 has 16 residues. V shed 6 bases, J shed 5 bases, and the junction held 11 bases outside the gene matches. Germline CDR1 reads MDHEN; CDR2 reads SYDVKM. DNA of the CDR3: TGTGCCAGCAGCACGGGAGGAGGGACAGGGTATCAGCCCCAGCATTTT. It specifies CASSTGGGTGYQPQHF.

The rearrangement joins TRBV5-1 to TRBJ2-7; D possibly corresponds to TRBD1 (7 bases). Trimming cost V 4 bases and J 3 bases, with 29 bases left between them. Germline V gene data show CDR1 as SGHRS and CDR2 as YFSETQ. The CDR3 runs 19 residues. For the CDR3, the DNA is TGCGCCAGCAGCCCCCTTTTGAGGGACTGGAGGGGGCAAGACTACGAGCAGTACTTC. As protein: CASSPLLRDWRGQDYEQYF.

The chain joins TRBV29-1 to TRBJ2-1; 14 bases match TRBD2. With 6 bases clipped from V and 7 bases from J, the junction kept 8 bases outside the gene matches. Looked up from germline, CDR1 is SQVTM and CDR2 is ANQGSEA. The CDR3 is 15 residues long. In nucleotides, the CDR3 is TGCAGCGTCGCTCCGGGACTAGCGGGAGTTAATGAGCAGTTCTTC. Its translation: CSVAPGLAGVNEQFF.

The chain is built from TRBV23-1 and TRBJ1-5; 9 nucleotides match TRBD1. TRBV23-1 is known as an ORF, though its function is uncertain. There are 15 residues in the CDR3. J was trimmed by 7 bases and V by 6 bases; bases with no gene match: 10. The CDR3 reads CASRKLGDREQPQHF. The CDR3 DNA is TGCGCCAGCAGGAAATTGGGGGACAGGGAACAGCCCCAGCATTTT.

Worth noting for this clone: The junction differs from germline at one of its ends, possibly a read error. This CDR3 reads CASSQRTPAGGVETQYF. DNA of the CDR3: TGTGCTAGCAGCCAACGTACCCCAGCGGGTGGGGTGGAGACCCAGTACTTC. The chain couples TRBV7-7 to TRBJ2-5; weak D call: TRBD2 (6 bases). Germline CDR1 SSHAT, CDR2 FNYEAQ (reference sequence). The CDR3 spans 17 residues.

The chain carries TRBV5-6 and TRBJ1-5; 8 positions match TRBD1. The junction had 2 bases not matched to a gene; V was cut back by 4 bases and J by 2 bases. The CDR3 has 14 residues. From germline, CDR1 is SGHDT and CDR2 YYEEEE. CDR3 loop: CASSLTGGNQPQHF. CDR3 bases: TGTGCCAGCAGCCTGACAGGGGGCAATCAGCCCCAGCATTTT.

This clone was counted only a few times. The chain links TRBV7-9 to TRBJ1-3; no clear D. The CDR3 consists of 15 residues. V dropped 5 bases and J dropped 4 bases, with 15 bases sitting between them. Germline loops: CDR1 SEHNR, CDR2 FQNEAQ (reference sequence). The CDR3 DNA reads TGTGCCAGCAGCGCCCGCCCGGGTGCCGGAAACACCATATATTTT. As protein: CASSARPGAGNTIYF.

This chain connects TRBV7-9 to TRBJ1-2; 9 bases are a match to TRBD1. This CDR3 is 14 amino acids long. Per germline, CDR1 SEHNR and CDR2 FQNEAQ (reference sequence). Germline trimming cut 5 bases from V and 4 bases from J; bases unmatched to any gene: 5. The CDR3 nucleotides read TGTGCCAGCAGCGCGGGACAGGGAATCTATGGCTACACCTTC. Encoded protein: CASSAGQGIYGYTF.

CDR3 residues: CASSVFDEQYF. CDR3 DNA: TGTGCCAGCAGCGTGTTCGACGAGCAGTACTTC. The chain recombines TRBV7-9 with TRBJ2-7; D is ambiguous. The V end lost 5 bases, the J end lost 5 bases, and 7 bases lay between the germline ends. The CDR3 runs to 11 residues. Germline V gene sequence: CDR1 SEHNR, CDR2 FQNEAQ (reference sequence). The whole variable domain, filled in from reference TRBV7-9 and TRBJ2-7, reads DTGVSQNPRHKITKRGQNVTFRCDPISEHNRLYWYRQTLGQGPEFLTYFQNEAQLEKSRLLSDRFSAERPKGSFSTLEIQRTEQGDSAMYLCASSVFDEQYFGPGTRLTVT.

This chain links TRBV7-9 with TRBJ2-7, with D possibly TRBD2 on 6 matching bases. The CDR3 extends over 14 amino acids. The germline V and J ends were trimmed by 4 bases and 4 bases, with 14 bases remaining between them. Germline CDR1 SEHNR, CDR2 FQNEAQ (reference sequence). CDR3 nucleotide sequence: TGTGCCAGCAGCTCCGGGACTCTGCGTTACGAGCAGTACTTC. It codes for CASSSGTLRYEQYF.

CDR3 loop: CASSLRVYTEAFF. Here the CDR3 DNA reads TGTGCCAGCAGTTTACGGGTGTACACTGAAGCTTTCTTT. The rearrangement links TRBV6-5 to TRBJ1-1; no firm D call. The V gene lost 4 bases and the J gene lost 3 bases, with 9 bases spanning the gap. This CDR3 region has 13 residues. From germline, CDR1 is MNHEY and CDR2 SVGAGI.

This chain joins TRBV7-2 and TRBJ1-1; TRBD1 agrees at 9 bases. Germline V gene data show CDR1 as SGHTA and CDR2 as FQGNSA. J lost 5 bases, V lost 2 bases, and 3 bases had no gene match. This CDR3 has 14 amino acids. The CDR3 sequence is CASSLLGQGTEAFF. Written as DNA, the CDR3 is TGTGCCAGCAGCTTACTTGGACAGGGGACTGAAGCTTTCTTT.

The CDR3 here is CASSIGTSEAFF. The CDR3 DNA reads TGTGCCAGTAGTATAGGGACTTCGGAAGCTTTCTTT. V usage is TRBV19 and J usage is TRBJ1-1; unclear D gene. The germline V gene encodes CDR1 LNHDA and CDR2 SQIVND (reference sequence). The V end was cut by 1 base, the J end by 8 bases, with 8 bases between. This CDR3 contains 12 residues.

The CDR3, as DNA: TGTGCCAGCAGTCCGCGGGGCGGGAGAGCCCACGAGCAGTACTTC. Translating it yields CASSPRGGRAHEQYF. This rearrangement joins TRBV3-1 (or the pseudogene TRBV3-2) to TRBJ2-7, with 7 positions matching TRBD2. The germline V gene has CDR1 LGHDT and CDR2 YNNKEL (reference sequence). Trimming removed 6 bases from V and 5 bases from J; junction bases left unmatched: 13. CDR3 size: 15 residues.

As regards this clone: One junction end does not reproduce the germline sequence, and a read error may be involved. The chain joins TRBV19 to TRBJ2-3; 13 bases match TRBD2. The germline V gene encodes CDR1 LNHDA and CDR2 SQIVND (reference sequence). This CDR3 is 13 amino acids long. The CDR3 spells CASSTPFGTSGVF. The CDR3, as DNA: TGTGCCAGTAGTACTCCGTTCGGGACTAGCGGGGTATTT.

V and J are TRBV7-3 and TRBJ2-5; 12 bases fit TRBD2. CDR1 and CDR2 from the germline V gene are SGHTA and FQGTGA. J gave up 5 bases and V 5 bases, and 6 bases lay outside the gene matches. This CDR3 comprises 15 residues. The CDR3 loop is CASSKTSGSAETQYF. The CDR3 DNA sequence: TGTGCCAGCAGCAAGACTAGCGGGAGCGCTGAGACCCAGTACTTC.

A note on this clone: Other DNA variants within this sample encode the same CDR3. The chain recombines TRBV28 with TRBJ1-2; no reliable D call. The germline gives CDR1 MDHEN, CDR2 SYDVKM. Trimming shortened V by 5 bases and J by 2 bases, and 9 bases separated the two germline ends. CDR3 size: 13 residues. CDR3 sequence (DNA): TGTGCCAGCAGTCTGACGGGAAACTATGGCTACACCTTC. Encoded protein: CASSLTGNYGYTF.

Only one count was recorded for this clone. This CDR3 reads CASSLQGHTEAFF. DNA for the CDR3: TGTGCCAGCAGCTTGCAGGGGCACACTGAAGCTTTCTTT. V usage is TRBV5-5 and J usage is TRBJ1-1, with D tentatively TRBD1 (6 bases). The germline V gene has CDR1 SGHKS and CDR2 YYEKEE (reference sequence). CDR3 size: 13 residues. V gave up 1 base and J gave up 3 bases, with 7 bases separating them.

This clone was observed once. CDR3 nucleotides: TGTGCCAGCAGCCAAGGCCGCGGCGGAGGGGATGAGCAGTTCTTC. It encodes CASSQGRGGGDEQFF. The J gene is TRBJ2-1, the V gene TRBV4-2; maybe TRBD2 (6 bases). V gave up 1 base and J gave up 8 bases, with 15 bases separating them. The CDR3 is 15 amino acids. CDR1 and CDR2 (germline): LGHNA, YNFKEQ.

The gene calls are TRBV4-3 and TRBJ1-2, with 7 positions matching TRBD1. V was pared by 0 bases and J by 2 bases, with 12 bases of the junction left unmatched. The CDR3 sequence is 18 residues long. The germline V gene encodes CDR1 LGHNA and CDR2 YSLEER. CDR3 loop: CASSQDQGVAWRNYGYTF. The CDR3 region has the DNA TGCGCCAGCAGCCAAGATCAGGGGGTGGCCTGGAGGAACTATGGCTACACCTTC.

This clone was recorded once. The chain has TRBV5-1 and TRBJ1-2; 7 bases agree with TRBD1. The germline CDR1 and CDR2 sequences are SGHRS and YFSETQ. The CDR3 loop spans 13 amino acids. V was pared by 4 bases and J by 7 bases, with 7 bases of the junction left unmatched. This CDR3 reads CASSPGQILGYTF. CDR3 nucleotides: TGCGCCAGCAGCCCGGGACAGATCCTTGGCTACACCTTC.

This chain connects TRBV6-5 to TRBJ2-3; D not certain. V was clipped by 2 bases and J by 0 bases, with 9 bases between them. The CDR3 loop spans 15 amino acids. Germline CDR1 MNHEY, CDR2 SVGAGI. The CDR3 region is CASSYGPSSTDTQYF. DNA for the CDR3: TGTGCCAGCAGTTACGGGCCCTCTAGCACAGATACGCAGTATTTT.

This clone is a singleton in its sample. The chain is built from TRBV5-8 and TRBJ2-5; a weak D match, TRBD1 (5 bases). Germline V gives CDR1 SGHTS, CDR2 YDEGEE. V was pared by 2 bases and J by 3 bases, with 14 bases between. The CDR3 has 15 amino acids. The CDR3 here is CASSFRRTPKETQYF. The DNA for the CDR3 is TGTGCCAGCAGCTTCCGGCGGACACCCAAAGAGACCCAGTACTTC.

The chain has TRBV7-9 and TRBJ2-7; no reliable D call. Trimming pared 0 bases from V and 3 bases from J, leaving 6 bases between. CDR1 is SEHNR and CDR2 is FQNEAQ in the germline V gene (reference sequence). The CDR3 covers 13 residues. The CDR3 coding sequence is TGTGCCAGCAGCTTAGCTGCGTACTACGAGCAGTACTTC. Its protein is CASSLAAYYEQYF.

The CDR3 reads CSASGLAGPTDTQYF. CDR3 coding DNA: TGCAGTGCTAGTGGGCTAGCGGGTCCCACAGATACGCAGTATTTT. The chain couples TRBV20-1 to TRBJ2-3; TRBD2 matches 8 bases. CDR1 and CDR2 (germline): DFQATT, SNEGSKA (reference sequence). The V segment lost 3 bases and the J segment 2 bases; nucleotides outside the gene matches: 7. CDR3 length: 15 residues.